This is a list of T cell receptor beta chains from one sample in a study of T-cell memory formation after mild COVID-19. One entry per CDR3 protein results from TCRdb running MiXCR on the 5' RACE reads. The repertoire consists of a few hundred thousand distinct CDR3 sequences, with roughly a fifth occurring once and the leading ten covering about 21%. Material for sequencing was PBMCs or a T cell subset sorted from them (not recorded which). Receptors originate from a man aged 18 to 30 who had mild COVID-19 (a few samples of this study predate the infection). Cell type and time point are not known. The CDR3 runs from the conserved cysteine through the conserved F or W. The order of the fields is J gene, D gene, V gene, clone size, CDR3 protein, CDR3 DNA. The D gene is left open where the match is weak. Size is stated for part of the rows, as once, few or many counts, or as a class when the clone is expanded.

J gene: TRBJ1-5; D gene: NA; V gene: TRBV20-1; clone size: NA; CDR3 protein: CSASVGTNQPQHF; CDR3 DNA: TGCAGTGCCTCGGTCGGAACAAATCAGCCCCAGCATTTT
J gene: TRBJ2-5; D gene: NA; V gene: TRBV6-1; clone size: few; CDR3 protein: CASSERTGGPEETQYF; CDR3 DNA: TGTGCCAGCAGTGAAAGGACGGGGGGCCCGGAAGAGACCCAGTACTTC
J gene: TRBJ2-3; D gene: NA; V gene: TRBV5-1; clone size: NA; CDR3 protein: CASSLAGTGSTDTQYF; CDR3 DNA: TGCGCCAGCAGCTTGGCCGGGACTGGGAGCACAGATACGCAGTATTTT
J gene: TRBJ2-2; D gene: TRBD1; V gene: TRBV12-3/TRBV12-4; clone size: NA; CDR3 protein: CASSPADRYTGELFF; CDR3 DNA: TGTGCCAGCAGTCCCGCGGACAGGTACACCGGGGAGCTGTTTTTT
J gene: TRBJ1-1; D gene: NA; V gene: TRBV7-9; clone size: many; CDR3 protein: CASSSYRDEAFF; CDR3 DNA: TGTGCCAGCAGCTCTTACAGGGATGAAGCTTTCTTT
J gene: TRBJ2-3; D gene: TRBD1; V gene: TRBV5-1; clone size: NA; CDR3 protein: CASSLDRGDTQYF; CDR3 DNA: TGCGCCAGCAGCTTGGACAGGGGGGATACGCAGTATTTT
J gene: TRBJ2-2; D gene: NA; V gene: TRBV5-6; clone size: NA; CDR3 protein: CASNQGWNTGELFF; CDR3 DNA: TGTGCCAGCAACCAGGGGTGGAACACCGGGGAGCTGTTTTTT
J gene: TRBJ2-2; D gene: NA; V gene: TRBV19; clone size: NA; CDR3 protein: CASIRNTGELFF; CDR3 DNA: TGTGCCAGTATCAGGAACACCGGGGAGCTGTTTTTT
J gene: TRBJ2-2; D gene: NA; V gene: TRBV12-3/TRBV12-4; clone size: NA; CDR3 protein: CASNPLESGELFF; CDR3 DNA: TGTGCCAGCAACCCCCTGGAGTCGGGGGAGCTGTTTTTT
J gene: TRBJ1-5; D gene: NA; V gene: TRBV2; clone size: NA; CDR3 protein: CASRGDRQPQHF; CDR3 DNA: TGTGCCAGCAGGGGGGACCGGCAGCCCCAGCATTTT
J gene: TRBJ2-3; D gene: NA; V gene: TRBV20-1; clone size: NA; CDR3 protein: CSASRGTISTDTQYF; CDR3 DNA: TGCAGTGCTAGCCGGGGGACCATTAGCACAGATACGCAGTATTTT
J gene: TRBJ2-2; D gene: NA; V gene: TRBV4-1; clone size: NA; CDR3 protein: CATTGTDLTGELFF; CDR3 DNA: TGCGCCACCACCGGGACTGACCTCACCGGGGAGCTGTTTTTT
J gene: TRBJ2-3; D gene: TRBD1; V gene: TRBV24-1; clone size: NA; CDR3 protein: CATSDLDRADTQYF; CDR3 DNA: TGTGCCACCAGTGACCTCGACAGGGCAGATACGCAGTATTTT
J gene: TRBJ2-3; D gene: TRBD2; V gene: TRBV3-1; clone size: many; CDR3 protein: CASSRSPGGQDTQYF; CDR3 DNA: TGTGCCAGCAGCCGGTCCCCGGGGGGGCAAGATACGCAGTATTTT
J gene: TRBJ1-4; D gene: NA; V gene: TRBV13; clone size: NA; CDR3 protein: CASSLWGRDGEKLFF; CDR3 DNA: TGTGCCAGCAGCTTATGGGGACGGGACGGAGAAAAACTGTTTTTT
J gene: TRBJ1-1; D gene: NA; V gene: TRBV6-5; clone size: few; CDR3 protein: CASSPPGTVNTEAFF; CDR3 DNA: TGTGCCAGCAGTCCTCCCGGGACGGTGAACACTGAAGCTTTCTTT
J gene: TRBJ2-2; D gene: NA; V gene: TRBV4-2; clone size: NA; CDR3 protein: CASSQGDTGGELFF; CDR3 DNA: TGTGCCAGCAGCCAAGGAGACACGGGCGGGGAGCTGTTTTTT
J gene: TRBJ2-5; D gene: NA; V gene: TRBV20-1; clone size: few; CDR3 protein: CSARGLDITQYF; CDR3 DNA: TGCAGTGCTAGAGGACTAGATATCACCCAGTACTTC
J gene: TRBJ2-5; D gene: NA; V gene: TRBV21-1; clone size: NA; CDR3 protein: CASSFRPGLAGGLRSQETQYF; CDR3 DNA: TGTGCCAGCAGCTTTCGACCGGGACTAGCGGGGGGACTACGGTCACAAGAGACCCAGTACTTC
J gene: TRBJ1-6; D gene: TRBD1; V gene: TRBV5-1; clone size: few; CDR3 protein: CASSLARDREHYNSPLHF; CDR3 DNA: TGCGCCAGCAGCTTGGCACGGGACAGGGAGCACTATAATTCACCCCTCCACTTT
J gene: TRBJ2-1; D gene: NA; V gene: TRBV2; clone size: NA; CDR3 protein: CASSLTMAVEEYNEQFF; CDR3 DNA: TGTGCCAGCAGCCTCACTATGGCAGTTGAAGAGTACAATGAGCAGTTCTTC
J gene: TRBJ1-2; D gene: NA; V gene: TRBV27; clone size: NA; CDR3 protein: CASSPLVEHYGYTF; CDR3 DNA: TGTGCCAGCAGCCCTCTGGTAGAACACTATGGCTACACCTTC
J gene: TRBJ1-2; D gene: TRBD1; V gene: TRBV7-8; clone size: NA; CDR3 protein: CASSPYTTGPGGYGYTF; CDR3 DNA: TGTGCCAGCAGCCCCTACACGACAGGGCCAGGGGGCTATGGCTACACCTTC
J gene: TRBJ1-6; D gene: TRBD1; V gene: TRBV27; clone size: many; CDR3 protein: CASRSGGGGSPLHF; CDR3 DNA: TGTGCCAGCAGATCAGGGGGCGGGGGTTCACCCCTCCACTTT